The clone carrying this TCR beta chain came up a few times. These data originate in a study of blood T cells in healthy people across ages. The second PCR ran roughly 6 to 12 cycles with a sample-barcoded 5' primer and J-beta primers. One entry per CDR3 protein, called by TCRdb with MiXCR from the 5' RACE reads. The sample contains around 580,000 distinct CDR3 sequences, roughly 48% of which appear only once. The V gene's germline CDR1 is SGHTA and CDR2 FQGNSA. The CDR3 loop spans 15 amino acids. The V and J ends lost 3 bases and 0 bases respectively, with 9 bases between them. The chain is built from TRBV7-2 and TRBJ2-1; D tentatively reads TRBD1 or TRBD2 (5 bases each). Sequenced material: blood. The clonotype originates from an elderly man in good health. Here the CDR3 reads CASSLWGSSYNEQFF. The CDR3 bases are TGTGCCAGCAGCTTGTGGGGGAGCTCCTACAATGAGCAGTTCTTC.